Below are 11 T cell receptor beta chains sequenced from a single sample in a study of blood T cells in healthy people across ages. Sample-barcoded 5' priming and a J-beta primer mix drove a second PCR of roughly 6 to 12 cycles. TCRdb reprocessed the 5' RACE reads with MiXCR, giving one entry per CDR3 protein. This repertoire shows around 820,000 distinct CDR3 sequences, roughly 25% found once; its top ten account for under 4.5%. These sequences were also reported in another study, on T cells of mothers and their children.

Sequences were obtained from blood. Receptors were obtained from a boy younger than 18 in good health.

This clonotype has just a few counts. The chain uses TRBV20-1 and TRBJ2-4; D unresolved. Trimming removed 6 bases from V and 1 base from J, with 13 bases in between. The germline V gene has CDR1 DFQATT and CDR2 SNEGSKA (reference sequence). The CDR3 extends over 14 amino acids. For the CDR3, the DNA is TGCAGTGCAGCGACCGGGTTGGCCAAAAACATTCAGTACTTC. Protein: CSAATGLAKNIQYF.

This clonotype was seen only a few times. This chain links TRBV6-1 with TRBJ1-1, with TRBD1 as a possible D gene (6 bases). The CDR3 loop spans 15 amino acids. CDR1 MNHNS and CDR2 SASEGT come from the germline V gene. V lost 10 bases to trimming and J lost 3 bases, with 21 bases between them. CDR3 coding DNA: TGTGCCAACCAAGGGGTCGAAAGGGGGTACACTGAAGCTTTCTTT. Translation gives CANQGVERGYTEAFF.

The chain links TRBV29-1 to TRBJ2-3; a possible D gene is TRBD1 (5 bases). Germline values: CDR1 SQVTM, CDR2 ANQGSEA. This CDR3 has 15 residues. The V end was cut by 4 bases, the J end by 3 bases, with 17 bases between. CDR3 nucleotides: TGCAGCGTTGTGTCCAGGGAAAGGAGAACAGATACGCAGTATTTT. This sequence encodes CSVVSRERRTDTQYF.

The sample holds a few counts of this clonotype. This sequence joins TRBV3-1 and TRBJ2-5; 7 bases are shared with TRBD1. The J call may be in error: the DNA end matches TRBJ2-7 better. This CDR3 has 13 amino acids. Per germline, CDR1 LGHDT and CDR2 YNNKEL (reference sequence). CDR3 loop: CASSTPGGYEQYF. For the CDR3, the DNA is TGTGCCAGCAGCACCCCAGGGGGCTACGAGCAGTACTTC.

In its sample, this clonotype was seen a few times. The CDR3 coding sequence is TGTGCCAGCAGTCCTCTCGAGCGGAGGTACAATGAGCAGTTCTTC. Amino acid sequence: CASSPLERRYNEQFF. V and J are TRBV12-3 or TRBV12-4 and TRBJ2-5; D may be TRBD2 (5 bases). The tail of the sequence fits TRBJ2-1 better, so the J call may be wrong. CDR3 length: 15 residues.

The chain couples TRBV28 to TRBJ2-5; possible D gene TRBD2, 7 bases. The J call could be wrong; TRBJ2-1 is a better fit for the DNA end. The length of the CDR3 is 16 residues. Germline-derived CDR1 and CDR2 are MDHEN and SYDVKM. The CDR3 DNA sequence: TGTGCCAGCAGGGGGGCGCGACTAGCAACCTACAATGAGCAGTTCTTC. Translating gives CASRGARLATYNEQFF.

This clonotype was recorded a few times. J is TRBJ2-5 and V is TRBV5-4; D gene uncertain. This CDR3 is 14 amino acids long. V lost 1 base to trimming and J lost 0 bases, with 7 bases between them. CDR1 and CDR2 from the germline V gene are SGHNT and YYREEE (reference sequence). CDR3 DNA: TGTGCCAGCAGCTTGTATGCGGACCAAGAGACCCAGTACTTC. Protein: CASSLYADQETQYF.

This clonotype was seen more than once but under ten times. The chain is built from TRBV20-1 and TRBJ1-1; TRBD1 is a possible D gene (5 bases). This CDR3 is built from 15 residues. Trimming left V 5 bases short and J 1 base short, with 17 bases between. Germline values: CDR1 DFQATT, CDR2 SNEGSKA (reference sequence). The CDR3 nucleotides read TGCAGTGCTGACGGGGCGGGGCAGAGGAACACTGAAGCTTTCTTT. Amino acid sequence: CSADGAGQRNTEAFF.

The CDR3 region is CASSLALTGGTRYTF. The CDR3 DNA follows: TGTGCCAGCAGCTTAGCGCTTACAGGGGGAACTCGCTACACCTTC. The V and J genes are TRBV7-2 and TRBJ1-2; 8 bases are shared with TRBD1. The length of the CDR3 is 15 residues. Trimming removed 0 bases from V and 9 bases from J; junction bases left unmatched: 9. CDR1 and CDR2 from the germline V gene are SGHTA and FQGNSA.

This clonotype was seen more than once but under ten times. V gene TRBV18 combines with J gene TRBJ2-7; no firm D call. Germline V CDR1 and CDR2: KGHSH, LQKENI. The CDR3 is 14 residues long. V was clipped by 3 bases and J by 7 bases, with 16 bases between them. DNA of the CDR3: TGTGCCAGCTCACCGGGCGGTGTCTCGTCTGAGCAGTACTTC. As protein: CASSPGGVSSEQYF.

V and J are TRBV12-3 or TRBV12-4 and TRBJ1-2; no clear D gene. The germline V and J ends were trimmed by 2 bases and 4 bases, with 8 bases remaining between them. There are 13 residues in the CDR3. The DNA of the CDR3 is TGTGCCAGCAGTTTAAGGTCCATCTATGGCTACACCTTC. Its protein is CASSLRSIYGYTF.